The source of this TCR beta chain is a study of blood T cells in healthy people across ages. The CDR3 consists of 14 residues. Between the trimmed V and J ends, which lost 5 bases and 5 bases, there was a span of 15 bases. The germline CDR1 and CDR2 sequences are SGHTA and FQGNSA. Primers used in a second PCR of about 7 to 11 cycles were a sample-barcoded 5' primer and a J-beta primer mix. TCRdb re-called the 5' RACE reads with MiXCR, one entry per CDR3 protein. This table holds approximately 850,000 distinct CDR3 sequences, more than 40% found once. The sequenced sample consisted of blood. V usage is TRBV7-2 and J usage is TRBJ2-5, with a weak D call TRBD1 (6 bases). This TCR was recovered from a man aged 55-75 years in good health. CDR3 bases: TGTGCCAGCAGCGTAGGGGGTTTGCGGGAGACCCAGTACTTC. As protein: CASSVGGLRETQYF. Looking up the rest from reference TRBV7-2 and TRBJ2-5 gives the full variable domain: GAGVSQSPSNKVTEKGKDVELRCDPISGHTALYWYRQSLGQGLEFLIYFQGNSAPDKSGLPSDRFSAERTGGSVSTLTIQRTQQEDSAVYLCASSVGGLRETQYFGPGTRLLVL.